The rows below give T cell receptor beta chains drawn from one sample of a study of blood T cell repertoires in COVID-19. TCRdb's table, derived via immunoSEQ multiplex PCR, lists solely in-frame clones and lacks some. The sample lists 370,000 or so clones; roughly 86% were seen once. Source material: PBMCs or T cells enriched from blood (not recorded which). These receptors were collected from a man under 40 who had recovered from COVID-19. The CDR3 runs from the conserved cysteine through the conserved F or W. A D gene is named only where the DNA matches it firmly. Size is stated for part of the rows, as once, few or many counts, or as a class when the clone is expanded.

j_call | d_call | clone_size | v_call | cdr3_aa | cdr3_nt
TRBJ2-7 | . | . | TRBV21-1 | CARELGGRGNYEQYF | TGTGCCAGGGAGCTTGGGGGCAGGGGAAACTACGAGCAGTACTTC
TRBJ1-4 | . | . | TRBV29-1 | CSVYRGGVTNEKLFF | TGCAGCGTCTATAGGGGGGGGGTAACTAATGAAAAACTGTTTTTT
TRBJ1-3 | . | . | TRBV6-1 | CASSDRGEGNTIYF | TGTGCCAGCAGTGACAGGGGTGAAGGAAACACCATATATTTT
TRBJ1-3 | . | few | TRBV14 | CASSQSTSGNTIYF | TGTGCCAGCAGCCAATCCACGAGCGGAAACACCATATATTTT
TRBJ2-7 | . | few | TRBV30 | CAWSVMDTKEQYF | TGTGCCTGGAGTGTGATGGACACTAAAGAGCAGTACTTC
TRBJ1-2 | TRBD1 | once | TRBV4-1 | CASSQLGRGNYGYTF | TGCGCCAGCAGCCAACTCGGCAGGGGGAACTATGGCTACACCTTC
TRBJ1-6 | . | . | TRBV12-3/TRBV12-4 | CASSLFNNSPLHF | TGTGCCAGCAGTTTGTTCAATAATTCACCCCTCCACTTT
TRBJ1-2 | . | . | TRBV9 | CASSSGGSYGYTF | TGTGCCAGCAGCAGCGGGGGCTCCTATGGCTACACCTTC
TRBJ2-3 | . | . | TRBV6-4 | CASSDSSGRGADTQYF | TGTGCCAGCAGTGACTCATCGGGGAGGGGGGCAGATACGCAGTATTTT
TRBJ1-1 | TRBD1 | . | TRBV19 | CASSSWDRDTEAFF | TGTGCCAGCTCATCCTGGGACAGAGACACTGAAGCTTTCTTT
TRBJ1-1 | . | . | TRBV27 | CASTPRQNTEAFF | TGTGCCAGCACCCCTCGACAGAACACTGAAGCTTTCTTT
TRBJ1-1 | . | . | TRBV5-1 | CASSLTQGLSNTEAFF | TGCGCCAGCAGCTTGACACAGGGTTTGTCGAACACTGAAGCTTTCTTT
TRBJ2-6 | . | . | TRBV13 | CASSFQQGSGANVLTF | TGTGCCAGCAGCTTTCAACAGGGTTCTGGGGCCAACGTCCTGACTTTC
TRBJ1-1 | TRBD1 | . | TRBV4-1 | CASSQDGTGGTEAFF | TGCGCCAGCAGCCAAGACGGGACAGGGGGTACTGAAGCTTTCTTT
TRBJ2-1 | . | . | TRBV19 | CATLSGNSYNEQFF | TGTGCCACACTATCGGGGAACTCCTACAATGAGCAGTTCTTC
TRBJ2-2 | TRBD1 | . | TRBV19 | CASSLGQGWIGELFF | TGTGCCAGTAGCCTCGGACAGGGGTGGATCGGGGAGCTGTTTTTT
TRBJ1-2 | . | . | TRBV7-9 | CASSSIGYTF | TGTGCCAGCAGCTCAATTGGCTACACCTTC
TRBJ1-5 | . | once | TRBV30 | CAWSSWDLNQPQHF | TGTGCCTGGAGTAGTTGGGACTTAAATCAGCCCCAGCATTTT
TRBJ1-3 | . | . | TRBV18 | CASSQPQGHTGNTIYF | TGTGCCAGCTCACAACCCCAGGGACATACTGGAAACACCATATATTTT
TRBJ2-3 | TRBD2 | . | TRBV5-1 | CASSLTSGLADSSTDTQYF | TGCGCCAGCAGCTTGACTAGTGGACTAGCGGATTCTAGCACAGATACGCAGTATTTT
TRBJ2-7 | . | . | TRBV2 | CASRFKIRDSNYEQYF | TGTGCCAGCAGATTCAAAATCCGGGACTCCAACTACGAGCAGTACTTC
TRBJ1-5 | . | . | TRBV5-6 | CASSSFYSNQPQHF | TGTGCCAGCAGCTCCTTCTATAGCAATCAGCCCCAGCATTTT
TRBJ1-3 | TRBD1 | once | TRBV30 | CAWGLQGIVNTIYF | TGTGCCTGGGGATTACAGGGGATTGTTAACACCATATATTTT
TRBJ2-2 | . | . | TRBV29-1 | CSVVLNGANTGELFF | TGCAGCGTTGTCTTAAATGGAGCGAACACCGGGGAGCTGTTTTTT
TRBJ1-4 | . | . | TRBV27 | CASSSPRDKNEKLFF | TGTGCCAGCAGTTCGCCAAGGGACAAGAATGAAAAACTGTTTTTT
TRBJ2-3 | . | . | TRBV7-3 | CASSSSRTDTQYF | TGTGCCAGCAGCTCTTCTAGAACAGATACGCAGTATTTT
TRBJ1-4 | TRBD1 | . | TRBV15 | CATSRERTGYEKLFF | TGTGCCACCAGCAGAGAAAGGACAGGTTATGAAAAACTGTTTTTT
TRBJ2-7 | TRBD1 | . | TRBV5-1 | CASSWDRVSDEQYF | TGCGCCAGCAGCTGGGACAGGGTGTCTGACGAGCAGTACTTC
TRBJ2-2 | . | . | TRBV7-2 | CASTVGNRRNTGELFF | TGTGCCAGCACCGTAGGCAACAGAAGAAACACCGGGGAGCTGTTTTTT
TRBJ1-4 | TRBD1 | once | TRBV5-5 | CASSRRQGIATNEKLFF | TGTGCCAGCAGTCGGCGACAGGGAATAGCGACTAATGAAAAACTGTTTTTT
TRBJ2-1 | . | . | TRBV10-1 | CASPGNNEQFF | TGCGCCAGCCCAGGGAACAATGAGCAGTTCTTC
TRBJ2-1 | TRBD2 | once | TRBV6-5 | CAIGGAPPSYNEQFF | TGTGCCATCGGGGGGGCACCCCCCTCCTACAATGAGCAGTTCTTC
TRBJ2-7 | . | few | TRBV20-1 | CSARDSYEQYF | TGCAGTGCTAGAGATTCTTACGAGCAGTACTTC
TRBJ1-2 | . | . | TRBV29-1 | CSVQRGNYGYTF | TGCAGCGTGCAACGCGGTAACTATGGCTACACCTTC
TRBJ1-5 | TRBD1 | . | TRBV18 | CASSPDRDGPQHF | TGTGCCAGCTCCCCAGACAGGGACGGCCCCCAGCATTTT
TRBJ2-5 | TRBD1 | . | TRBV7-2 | CASSRDREETQYF | TGTGCCAGCAGCAGGGACAGGGAAGAGACCCAGTACTTC
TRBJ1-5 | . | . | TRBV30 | CAWSSRSGSNQPQHF | TGTGCCTGGAGTAGCCGGTCCGGGAGCAATCAGCCCCAGCATTTT
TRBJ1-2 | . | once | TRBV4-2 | CASSQDTRVYGYTF | TGTGCCAGCAGCCAAGACACCAGGGTCTATGGCTACACCTTC
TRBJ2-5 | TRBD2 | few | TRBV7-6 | CASGGGVNSETQYF | TGTGCCAGTGGGGGGGGTGTAAATTCGGAGACCCAGTACTTC
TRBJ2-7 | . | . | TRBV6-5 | CASHGRGGGSYEQYF | TGTGCCAGCCACGGCCGGGGAGGGGGCTCCTACGAGCAGTACTTC
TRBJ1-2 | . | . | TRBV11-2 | CASSFTGSPHGYTF | TGTGCCAGCAGCTTTACAGGGTCTCCCCATGGCTACACCTTC
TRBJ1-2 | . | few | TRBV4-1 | CASSQAYGYTF | TGCGCCAGCAGCCAAGCTTATGGCTACACCTTC